Included here is one T cell receptor beta chain sequence, with context. The CDR3 has 12 amino acids. The V gene's germline CDR1 is SQVTM and CDR2 ANQGSEA. V dropped 4 bases and J dropped 1 base, with 5 bases sitting between them. In the original analysis: Nucleated cell counts were estimated from reference gene primer amplification. Assay used: immunoSEQ multiplex PCR; TCRdb lists only in-frame clones, some missing. V and J calls and clone size are copied from that table; D and trimming were computed from the DNA. The table has some 74,000 clones, 88% seen once. This specimen belongs to a study of blood T cell repertoires in COVID-19. Study as a whole: Acute and convalescent COVID-19 samples came from the United States, Italy and Spain. Nucleic acid was either cDNA or gDNA, and it came from T cells, B-cell-depleted T cells, or PBMCs.

The chain recombines TRBV29-1 with TRBJ1-3; D may be TRBD1 (5 bases). This receptor was taken from a man aged 45-65 years with acute or convalescent COVID-19. The sample comprised peripheral blood. The CDR3 DNA sequence: TGCAGCGTTGGACAGTCTGGAAACACCATATATTTT. Translation gives CSVGQSGNTIYF.